Listed below are T cell receptor beta chains from one sample, sequenced in a study of cytomegalovirus exposure and HLA in healthy donors. Assay used: immunoSEQ multiplex PCR; TCRdb lists only in-frame clones, some missing. This sample's table reports about 58,000 clones. Sequenced material: PBMCs. These receptors were taken from a male donor in good health and CMV-seronegative. Both conserved end residues are part of each CDR3. The order of the fields is V gene, J gene, D gene, clone size, CDR3 protein, CDR3 DNA. D genes are given only for firm matches. The size of a clone is reported for some rows only, either as once, few or many, or as a class for expanded clones.

v_call: TRBV5-1; j_call: TRBJ2-1; d_call: NA; clone_size: NA; cdr3_aa: CASTPQVAADNEQFF; cdr3_nt: TGCGCCAGCACCCCTCAAGTAGCGGCCGACAATGAGCAGTTCTTC
v_call: TRBV11-3; j_call: TRBJ1-6; d_call: TRBD1; clone_size: NA; cdr3_aa: CASSTHRGQFYNSPLHF; cdr3_nt: TGTGCCAGCAGCACACACAGGGGGCAGTTCTATAATTCACCCCTCCACTTT
v_call: TRBV13; j_call: TRBJ2-3; d_call: NA; clone_size: NA; cdr3_aa: CASSLGGGRGTDTQYF; cdr3_nt: TGTGCCAGCAGCTTAGGCGGGGGGCGCGGCACAGATACGCAGTATTTT
v_call: TRBV7-2; j_call: TRBJ1-2; d_call: TRBD1; clone_size: NA; cdr3_aa: CASSLVLTGARNGYTF; cdr3_nt: TGTGCCAGCAGCTTAGTCCTAACAGGGGCCCGGAATGGCTACACCTTC
v_call: TRBV19; j_call: TRBJ1-2; d_call: NA; clone_size: NA; cdr3_aa: CASSAVYGGNTF; cdr3_nt: TGTGCCAGTAGTGCTGTCTACGGGGGTAACACCTTC
v_call: TRBV19; j_call: TRBJ2-3; d_call: NA; clone_size: NA; cdr3_aa: CASISQGLDTQYF; cdr3_nt: TGTGCCAGTATATCCCAGGGCCTAGATACGCAGTATTTT
v_call: TRBV4-2; j_call: TRBJ1-5; d_call: NA; clone_size: NA; cdr3_aa: CASSVGGDNQPQHF; cdr3_nt: TGTGCCAGCAGCGTCGGGGGGGACAATCAGCCCCAGCATTTT
v_call: TRBV7-2; j_call: TRBJ2-1; d_call: NA; clone_size: NA; cdr3_aa: CASSVSALGGRKNEQFF; cdr3_nt: TGTGCCAGCAGCGTAAGTGCGTTAGGGGGAAGGAAGAATGAGCAGTTCTTC
v_call: TRBV19; j_call: TRBJ1-4; d_call: NA; clone_size: NA; cdr3_aa: CASNRQANEKLFF; cdr3_nt: TGTGCCAGTAATCGACAGGCGAATGAAAAACTGTTTTTT
v_call: TRBV30; j_call: TRBJ1-2; d_call: NA; clone_size: NA; cdr3_aa: CAWSAQSGYGYTF; cdr3_nt: TGTGCCTGGAGTGCACAGTCAGGCTATGGCTACACCTTC
v_call: TRBV30; j_call: TRBJ1-1; d_call: TRBD1; clone_size: NA; cdr3_aa: CAQLGTAFHAFF; cdr3_nt: TGTGCCCAACTAGGGACAGCGTTTCATGCTTTCTTT
v_call: TRBV9; j_call: TRBJ2-2; d_call: NA; clone_size: NA; cdr3_aa: CASSPHTGGIGELFF; cdr3_nt: TGTGCCAGCAGCCCCCACACCGGGGGTATCGGGGAGCTGTTTTTT
v_call: TRBV11-2; j_call: TRBJ1-4; d_call: TRBD1; clone_size: NA; cdr3_aa: CASSADRGQYEKLFF; cdr3_nt: TGTGCCAGCAGCGCGGACAGGGGGCAATATGAAAAACTGTTTTTT
v_call: TRBV19; j_call: TRBJ1-6; d_call: NA; clone_size: NA; cdr3_aa: CASSRGSTQPLHF; cdr3_nt: TGTGCCAGTAGCCGAGGATCTACTCAACCCCTCCACTTT
v_call: TRBV11-3; j_call: TRBJ2-1; d_call: TRBD1; clone_size: NA; cdr3_aa: CASSLTGGNEQFF; cdr3_nt: TGTGCCAGCAGTCTGACAGGGGGCAATGAGCAGTTCTTC
v_call: TRBV6-6; j_call: TRBJ2-7; d_call: TRBD1; clone_size: NA; cdr3_aa: CASTRSGGVYEQYF; cdr3_nt: TGTGCCAGCACGCGGTCAGGGGGCGTGTACGAGCAGTACTTC
v_call: TRBV29-1; j_call: TRBJ1-2; d_call: TRBD1; clone_size: NA; cdr3_aa: CSVTGQGVGGYTF; cdr3_nt: TGCAGCGTTACTGGACAGGGCGTTGGTGGCTACACCTTC
v_call: TRBV6-5; j_call: TRBJ2-4; d_call: NA; clone_size: NA; cdr3_aa: CASRTTGPTNIQYF; cdr3_nt: TGTGCCAGCAGAACGACAGGACCTACAAACATTCAGTACTTC
v_call: TRBV7-2; j_call: TRBJ2-3; d_call: NA; clone_size: NA; cdr3_aa: CASSFSTGTDTQYF; cdr3_nt: TGTGCCAGCAGCTTCAGCACAGGCACAGATACGCAGTATTTT
v_call: TRBV5-1; j_call: TRBJ2-3; d_call: TRBD2; clone_size: NA; cdr3_aa: CASSLVPAGQADAQYF; cdr3_nt: TGCGCCAGCAGCTTGGTACCAGCGGGGCAGGCAGATGCGCAGTATTTT
v_call: TRBV28; j_call: TRBJ2-7; d_call: NA; clone_size: NA; cdr3_aa: CASSLTGTSSYEQYF; cdr3_nt: TGTGCCAGCAGTTTGACTGGAACAAGCTCCTACGAGCAGTACTTC
v_call: TRBV6-5; j_call: TRBJ2-5; d_call: TRBD2; clone_size: NA; cdr3_aa: CASSLAGRQETQYF; cdr3_nt: TGTGCCAGCAGTTTAGCGGGGCGTCAAGAGACCCAGTACTTC
v_call: TRBV5-4; j_call: TRBJ2-1; d_call: TRBD2; clone_size: NA; cdr3_aa: CASSLSGGAGEQFF; cdr3_nt: TGTGCCAGCAGCCTTAGCGGGGGGGCGGGGGAGCAGTTCTTC
v_call: TRBV18; j_call: TRBJ2-6; d_call: TRBD1; clone_size: NA; cdr3_aa: CASSRRDRLAGANVLTF; cdr3_nt: TGTGCCAGCTCACGCCGGGACAGGTTGGCTGGGGCCAACGTCCTGACTTTC
v_call: TRBV28; j_call: TRBJ1-2; d_call: NA; clone_size: NA; cdr3_aa: CASTSGGVYGYTF; cdr3_nt: TGTGCCAGCACCTCCGGGGGGGTCTATGGCTACACCTTC
v_call: TRBV9; j_call: TRBJ2-7; d_call: NA; clone_size: NA; cdr3_aa: CASSRGRGERGIYEQYF; cdr3_nt: TGTGCCAGCAGCAGGGGGAGAGGGGAAAGGGGAATCTACGAGCAGTACTTC
v_call: TRBV6-1; j_call: TRBJ2-5; d_call: NA; clone_size: NA; cdr3_aa: CASSEGLQETQYF; cdr3_nt: TGTGCCAGCAGTGAAGGGCTTCAAGAGACCCAGTACTTC
v_call: TRBV29-1; j_call: TRBJ1-4; d_call: TRBD1; clone_size: NA; cdr3_aa: CSAMTGQDEKLFF; cdr3_nt: TGCAGCGCAATGACAGGGCAGGATGAAAAACTGTTTTTT
v_call: TRBV12-5; j_call: TRBJ2-5; d_call: NA; clone_size: NA; cdr3_aa: CASGLDYGLKNQYF; cdr3_nt: TGTGCTAGTGGTTTGGACTACGGTCTAAAGAACCAGTACTTC
v_call: TRBV9; j_call: TRBJ1-4; d_call: NA; clone_size: NA; cdr3_aa: CASSVGRYDEKLFF; cdr3_nt: TGTGCCAGCAGCGTAGGGCGGTACGATGAAAAACTGTTTTTT
v_call: TRBV6-1; j_call: TRBJ2-5; d_call: TRBD1; clone_size: NA; cdr3_aa: CASCRVRGLGETQYF; cdr3_nt: TGTGCCAGCTGCCGCGTCAGGGGGCTCGGGGAGACCCAGTACTTC
v_call: TRBV30; j_call: TRBJ1-2; d_call: NA; clone_size: NA; cdr3_aa: CAWRLRRGATVDSYGYTF; cdr3_nt: TGTGCCTGGAGACTACGACGGGGGGCTACGGTCGATTCCTACGGCTACACCTTC
v_call: TRBV27; j_call: TRBJ2-7; d_call: TRBD1; clone_size: NA; cdr3_aa: CASSRRDRGSYEQYF; cdr3_nt: TGTGCCAGCAGTCGCCGGGACAGGGGCTCCTACGAGCAGTACTTC
v_call: TRBV7-2; j_call: TRBJ2-1; d_call: NA; clone_size: NA; cdr3_aa: CASSQDGNEQFF; cdr3_nt: TGTGCCAGCAGCCAAGACGGGAATGAGCAGTTCTTC
v_call: TRBV6-1; j_call: TRBJ2-2; d_call: NA; clone_size: NA; cdr3_aa: CASSERFQANTGELFF; cdr3_nt: TGTGCCAGCAGTGAAAGGTTTCAGGCGAACACCGGGGAGCTGTTTTTT
v_call: TRBV28; j_call: TRBJ1-2; d_call: NA; clone_size: NA; cdr3_aa: CASSFQRSGYGYTF; cdr3_nt: TGTGCCAGCAGTTTTCAGCGATCCGGCTATGGCTACACCTTC
v_call: TRBV11-2; j_call: TRBJ2-1; d_call: TRBD2; clone_size: medium-sized; cdr3_aa: CASRPSGGAGNEQFF; cdr3_nt: TGTGCCAGCAGACCCTCCGGGGGGGCCGGCAATGAGCAGTTCTTC
v_call: TRBV6-5; j_call: TRBJ2-7; d_call: NA; clone_size: NA; cdr3_aa: CASSLTGASYEQYF; cdr3_nt: TGTGCCAGCTCGTTGACAGGTGCATCCTACGAGCAGTACTTC